A few counts support the clone carrying this T cell receptor (beta chain). Original analysis: Nucleated cell counts were estimated from reference gene primer amplification. Profiling relied on immunoSEQ multiplex PCR, and the TCRdb table lists in-frame clones only, not all of them. Clone size and V and J calls were adopted from that table, with D and trimming inferred from the DNA. Found here are some 57,000 clones, about 88% of them singletons; the top ten hold about 1.5%. This record comes from a study of blood T cell repertoires in COVID-19. Study at large: The samples span acute and convalescent COVID-19 from the United States, Italy and Spain. Nucleic acid was either cDNA or gDNA, and it came from T cells, B-cell-depleted T cells, or PBMCs.

This clonotype originated in a man aged 55-75 years with acute or convalescent COVID-19. Sequenced input: peripheral blood.

In DNA form, the CDR3 reads TGTGCCAGCATGGACTTCTCCTACGAGCAGTACTTC. Amino acids: CASMDFSYEQYF. The chain links TRBV27 to TRBJ2-7, with D perhaps matching TRBD2 (5 bases). Germline V gene sequence: CDR1 MNHEY, CDR2 SMNVEV (reference sequence). The CDR3 contains 12 residues. Between the trimmed V and J ends, which lost 7 bases and 0 bases, there was a span of 7 bases.